Sequencing of this T cell receptor beta chain was carried out in a study of blood T cell repertoires in COVID-19. Germline V gene lookup returns CDR1 SGHRS and CDR2 YFSETQ. The ends were cut back, 4 bases at V and 2 bases at J, with 13 bases in the middle. CDR3 length: 14 amino acids. Profiling relied on immunoSEQ multiplex PCR, and the TCRdb table lists in-frame clones only, not all of them. Of under 250,000 clones listed, less than 85% are singletons. The chain uses TRBV5-1 and TRBJ2-7; weak D call: TRBD1 (5 bases). Sequencing was done on a sample of peripheral blood. This receptor was obtained from a woman older than 75 with acute or convalescent COVID-19. CDR3 sequence reads: CASSTGHFTYEQYF. CDR3 DNA: TGCGCCAGCAGCACAGGACACTTTACCTACGAGCAGTACTTC. Variable domain in full (rest from reference TRBV5-1 and TRBJ2-7): KAGVTQTPRYLIKTRGQQVTLSCSPISGHRSVSWYQQTPGQGLQFLFEYFSETQRNKGNFPGRFSGRQFSNSRSEMNVSTLELGDSALYLCASSTGHFTYEQYFGPGTRLTVT.